This is a list of T cell receptor beta chains from one sample in a study of OX40 agonist ivuxolimab in advanced cancers. Data came from immunoSEQ multiplex PCR; TCRdb stores just in-frame clones and leaves some out. The sample includes tens of thousands of clones, approximately 90% seen only once; the top ten take approximately 0.27%. Sequencing used CD4+ or CD8+ T cells sorted from blood, obtained in a trial of the OX40 agonist ivuxolimab. The receptors shown here come from an adult with an advanced solid tumor such as melanoma, head and neck, liver or kidney cancer. CDR3s include the opening cysteine and the closing phenylalanine or tryptophan. A D gene is named only where the DNA matches it firmly. Size is stated for part of the rows, as once, few or many counts, or as a class when the clone is expanded.

CASSPGGAQNTGELFF | TRBV5-4 | TRBD2 | -
CASRGLAGAGTQYF | TRBV7-8 | TRBD2 | -
CASSLENSGEQFF | TRBV11-2 | - | -
CASRSYFRTTNYGYTF | TRBV4-2 | - | -
CASSAGASGSYEQYF | TRBV6-4 | TRBD2 | -
CASSLGRVAGDNEQFF | TRBV7-9 | TRBD2 | -
CASSPRVRETQYF | TRBV27 | - | once
CSATEAFF | TRBV29-1 | - | few
CASGLRAWEAFGELFF | TRBV12-5 | - | many
CASSSSLDRRGNQPQHF | TRBV27 | TRBD1 | -
CASSLAPGSTNTIYF | TRBV7-9 | - | -
CASSPSSTSQSRANVLTF | TRBV19 | - | -
CASSRQGTEAFF | TRBV7-8 | TRBD1 | -
CASSRDSWEQYF | TRBV7-9 | - | few
CASSLNPGAGGAQYF | TRBV28 | - | -
CASTEGLAGEGTHEQYF | TRBV6-4 | TRBD2 | -
CASSLRDRVFTGELFF | TRBV19 | TRBD1 | -
CASTGGYGYTF | TRBV5-1 | - | -
CASSDTSGLAKDTQYF | TRBV10-2 | TRBD2 | -
CARSLLEFGEDTQYF | TRBV5-3 | - | -
CASSQSDRERSEQYF | TRBV4-1 | TRBD1 | -
CASSKDIGQLQETQYF | TRBV11-2 | - | -
CASSYSLADNPYEQYF | TRBV6-6 | - | -
CASSLAGQFSYEQYF | TRBV7-8 | - | -
CASSVLATTDTQYF | TRBV10-2 | TRBD2 | -
CASSSILKPPYEQYF | TRBV28 | - | -
CASSFGDRAYEQYF | TRBV28 | - | -
CASSTPASGLAKNIQYF | TRBV13 | TRBD2 | once
CASRLSGLAGGRDEQFF | TRBV4-2 | TRBD2 | -
CASSRGTQETQYF | TRBV7-6 | - | few
CASSLEAGSYEQYF | TRBV5-1 | - | -
CASSQTGQLSGANVLTF | TRBV18 | TRBD1 | once
CASSQTGRPYEQYF | TRBV4-1 | - | -
CASSLFREGRAEQYF | TRBV28 | TRBD2 | -
CASTPGGAGELFF | TRBV10-2 | TRBD1 | -
CASGPPGTRGSNEQFF | TRBV12-5 | TRBD2 | -
CAGGSSGSRINEQFF | TRBV6-6 | TRBD2 | -
CASSLVQNSYNEQFF | TRBV5-1 | - | -
CASRELASSDTQYF | TRBV6-1 | TRBD2 | few
CASSLGITSGYTGELFF | TRBV11-3 | TRBD2 | -
CAISGSSEFLGEQFF | TRBV10-3 | - | -
CASSSWSYNEQFF | TRBV7-2 | - | -
CASSLEPPGLAGALETQYF | TRBV5-1 | TRBD2 | -
CAISELAEGSDTQYF | TRBV10-3 | - | -
CASSPTLGDTQYF | TRBV18 | - | -
CASSVVVAGSTDTQYF | TRBV9 | - | -
CVSSQDIAIPGGLFF | TRBV4-3 | - | -
CASGNSGSSYNEQFF | TRBV19 | TRBD2 | -
CASSRLRGGDEQYF | TRBV11-2 | - | -
CASTGPRALTKETQYF | TRBV7-9 | - | -
CAISEVSIRTGGRGYTF | TRBV10-3 | TRBD1 | -
CASSPTGQGMNTEAFF | TRBV9 | TRBD1 | -
CASSRMTGGYSNTEAFF | TRBV19 | - | -
CASSQDRTSELFF | TRBV4-2 | - | -
CASSMQGAIYGYTF | TRBV19 | - | -
CASSLVRTSGSYEQYF | TRBV27 | TRBD2 | -
CASSTTGNQPQHF | TRBV19 | - | -
CASRILAGGQETQYF | TRBV2 | TRBD2 | -
CASSGGQGYGYTF | TRBV2 | TRBD1 | -